This passage covers 2 T cell receptor beta chains from one sample sequenced in a study of blood T cell repertoires in COVID-19. Method: immunoSEQ multiplex PCR; TCRdb's copy keeps in-frame clones and lacks some. The data contain 100,000 or so clones, approximately 89% of them singletons. The sample was peripheral blood. The receptors originated from a woman aged 25 to 39 with acute or convalescent COVID-19.

The chain is built from TRBV3-1 (or the pseudogene TRBV3-2) and TRBJ1-4, with 7 bases fitting TRBD1. The trim removed 3 bases at V and 7 bases at J, leaving 11 bases unmatched. This CDR3 is 16 amino acids long. Germline V gene sequence: CDR1 LGHDT, CDR2 YNNKEL (reference sequence). Here the CDR3 DNA reads TGTGCCAGCAGCCATCGAGGGGGCCAGTCGGGTGAAAAACTGTTTTTT. Amino acids: CASSHRGGQSGEKLFF.

The chain couples TRBV5-1 to TRBJ1-2, with TRBD1 as a possible D gene (6 bases). From germline, CDR1 is SGHRS and CDR2 YFSETQ. V dropped 6 bases and J dropped 13 bases, with 37 bases sitting between them. CDR3 size: 18 residues. This CDR3 reads CASIKDHSGDPLSPGGTF. CDR3 sequence (DNA): TGCGCCAGCATCAAAGACCACTCAGGGGATCCATTATCTCCTGGAGGCACCTTC.